These T cell receptor beta chains were read from a single sample in a study of T cell responses to AZD1222 COVID-19 vaccine. The data were produced by immunoSEQ multiplex PCR, yet TCRdb's version contains in-frame clones alone and is incomplete. Among about 70,000 clones listed, 85% were seen once. Sequenced here: peripheral blood, sampled on day 0 of AZD1222 vaccination. The receptors were gathered from an adult in good health. CDR3s include the opening cysteine and the closing phenylalanine or tryptophan. D genes are given only for firm matches. Where a row states a size, it is once, few, many or the class of an expanded clone; other rows omit it.

clone_size,d_call,v_call,cdr3_length,j_call,cdr3_aa,cdr3_nt
-,TRBD2,TRBV19,17,TRBJ2-5,CARPAEASGGPQETQYF,TGTGCCAGGCCGGCGGAGGCTAGCGGGGGGCCCCAAGAGACCCAGTACTTC
-,-,TRBV5-4,13,TRBJ1-1,CASSPEGIAEAFF,TGTGCCAGCAGCCCGGAGGGGATCGCTGAAGCTTTCTTT
-,-,TRBV15,12,TRBJ1-1,CATSAGDTEAFF,TGTGCCACCAGCGCAGGGGACACTGAAGCTTTCTTT
once,-,TRBV7-6,16,TRBJ1-4,CASSLSTAGTNEKLFF,TGTGCCAGCAGCTTGTCCACTGCTGGAACTAATGAAAAACTGTTTTTT
-,-,TRBV5-4,14,TRBJ1-2,CASSPDSFAYGYTF,TGTGCCAGCAGCCCGGATTCCTTTGCCTATGGCTACACCTTC
-,-,TRBV30,19,TRBJ1-6,CAWRPRAGVLYSYNSPLHF,TGTGCCTGGAGGCCGAGGGCCGGGGTCCTATACTCCTATAATTCACCCCTCCACTTT
once,-,TRBV6-6,13,TRBJ1-2,CASSYISGYGYTF,TGTGCCAGCAGTTACATAAGTGGCTATGGCTACACCTTC
-,-,TRBV7-2,10,TRBJ2-1,CASGRGEQFF,TGTGCCAGCGGCCGCGGTGAGCAGTTCTTC
once,-,TRBV3-1/TRBV3-2,13,TRBJ2-5,CASSQGLQETQYF,TGTGCCAGCAGCCAGGGCTTACAAGAGACCCAGTACTTC
-,TRBD1,TRBV10-3,16,TRBJ1-2,CAISDLAGQGFYGYTF,TGTGCCATCAGTGATCTGGCCGGACAGGGGTTCTATGGCTACACCTTC
few,TRBD1,TRBV18,17,TRBJ2-7,CASSPRGPGTGAGEQYF,TGTGCCAGCTCACCACGGGGGCCAGGGACAGGGGCGGGCGAGCAGTACTTC
-,-,TRBV6-5,14,TRBJ1-1,CASFLTDSNTEAFF,TGTGCCAGCTTCTTGACAGATTCGAACACTGAAGCTTTCTTT
-,-,TRBV14,14,TRBJ2-5,CASSLWTDQETQYF,TGTGCCAGCAGCCTCTGGACTGACCAAGAGACCCAGTACTTC
-,TRBD1,TRBV7-8,13,TRBJ1-6,CATRDRGYSPLHF,TGTGCCACGAGGGACAGGGGCTATTCACCCCTCCACTTT
-,-,TRBV29-1,14,TRBJ2-7,CSVEELRGGPEQYF,TGCAGCGTTGAAGAACTCAGGGGAGGTCCCGAGCAGTACTTC
-,TRBD1,TRBV6-5,14,TRBJ1-5,CASVGQGRHQPQHF,TGTGCCAGCGTGGGACAGGGGAGGCATCAGCCCCAGCATTTT
-,TRBD1,TRBV19,17,TRBJ1-1,CASTIGGTGAPVTEAFF,TGTGCCAGTACCATAGGTGGGACAGGGGCCCCGGTTACTGAAGCTTTCTTT
-,-,TRBV19,13,TRBJ1-1,CACKRGDNTEAFF,TGTGCCTGCAAAAGGGGGGACAACACTGAAGCTTTCTTT
-,-,TRBV6-5,14,TRBJ2-7,CASSAGLISYEQYF,TGTGCCAGCAGCGCTGGACTGATATCCTACGAGCAGTACTTC
-,-,TRBV19,14,TRBJ2-3,CASSAGHSTDTQYF,TGTGCCAGTAGTGCGGGGCACAGCACAGATACGCAGTATTTT
once,-,TRBV15,16,TRBJ1-3,CATSRRGQGEGNTIYF,TGTGCCACCAGCAGGAGAGGGCAGGGTGAAGGAAACACCATATATTTT
-,-,TRBV18,15,TRBJ1-1,CASSPNTRGGTEAFF,TGTGCCAGCTCACCAAATACTCGCGGCGGGACTGAAGCTTTCTTT
-,TRBD1,TRBV7-2,16,TRBJ2-5,CASSIQPGQGAETQYF,TGTGCCAGCAGCATTCAACCGGGACAGGGGGCGGAGACCCAGTACTTC
few,-,TRBV6-5,12,TRBJ1-4,CASSPTNEKLFF,TGTGCCAGCAGCCCAACTAATGAAAAACTGTTTTTT
-,-,TRBV19,17,TRBJ2-1,CASSIEGQEYSYNEQFF,TGTGCCAGTAGTATAGAGGGGCAGGAATACTCCTACAATGAGCAGTTCTTC
-,TRBD1,TRBV19,15,TRBJ2-3,CASTDSGGPADTQYF,TGTGCCAGTACTGACTCAGGGGGCCCCGCAGATACGCAGTATTTT
-,-,TRBV2,14,TRBJ1-2,CASSKSSVADGYTF,TGTGCCAGCAGCAAGAGTTCGGTGGCTGACGGCTACACCTTC
-,-,TRBV12-5,14,TRBJ2-1,CASGPGQKVNEQFF,TGTGCTAGTGGTCCAGGACAGAAGGTGAATGAGCAGTTCTTC
-,-,TRBV19,15,TRBJ2-7,CASSFSGRMGYEQYF,TGTGCCAGTAGTTTTTCGGGGAGGATGGGGTACGAGCAGTACTTC
-,TRBD2,TRBV6-4,14,TRBJ2-7,CASRLAGGPYEQYF,TGTGCCAGCAGGCTAGCGGGAGGGCCGTACGAGCAGTACTTC
-,-,TRBV6-5,14,TRBJ1-3,CASSGLLGGNTIYF,TGTGCCAGCAGCGGCCTTTTGGGGGGAAACACCATATATTTT
-,-,TRBV9,13,TRBJ2-1,CASSVDRYNEQFF,TGTGCCAGCAGCGTAGATCGGTACAATGAGCAGTTCTTC
-,-,TRBV11-3,16,TRBJ1-3,CASSLGDIRSGNTIYF,TGTGCCAGCAGCTTAGGGGACATTCGCTCTGGAAACACCATATATTTT
-,-,TRBV5-1,13,TRBJ2-1,CASSVPPGNEQFF,TGCGCCAGCAGCGTCCCTCCTGGGAATGAGCAGTTCTTC
-,-,TRBV6-5,13,TRBJ1-6,CASSYRHNSPLHF,TGTGCCAGCAGTTACAGGCATAATTCACCCCTCCACTTT
-,TRBD2,TRBV11-3,14,TRBJ2-3,CASSLVTSGDTQYF,TGTGCCAGCAGCTTGGTAACTAGCGGAGATACGCAGTATTTT
-,-,TRBV18,16,TRBJ2-5,CASSPNFAEGRETQYF,TGTGCCAGCTCACCAAATTTTGCCGAGGGGAGAGAGACCCAGTACTTC
-,TRBD1,TRBV15,15,TRBJ1-4,CATSRRDRGDEKLFF,TGTGCCACCAGCAGGAGGGACAGGGGTGATGAAAAACTGTTTTTT
-,-,TRBV6-6,12,TRBJ1-5,CASSSLGEPQHF,TGTGCCAGCAGTTCCCTAGGTGAGCCCCAGCATTTT
-,-,TRBV2,13,TRBJ1-1,CAIHTVANTEAFF,TGTGCCATCCACACCGTAGCGAACACTGAAGCTTTCTTT
-,TRBD1,TRBV18,14,TRBJ1-2,CASSSGTGGYGYTF,TGTGCCAGCTCAAGCGGGACAGGGGGCTATGGCTACACCTTC
-,TRBD1,TRBV14,15,TRBJ1-2,CASSQGQGRSYGYTF,TGTGCCAGCAGCCAAGGACAGGGACGAAGCTATGGCTACACCTTC
few,-,TRBV5-4,13,TRBJ1-1,CASNKEANTEAFF,TGTGCCAGCAACAAGGAGGCTAACACTGAAGCTTTCTTT
-,-,TRBV7-2,14,TRBJ1-2,CASSLVAGGDGYTF,TGTGCCAGCAGCTTAGTCGCAGGAGGAGATGGCTACACCTTC
-,-,TRBV6-5,14,TRBJ1-6,CASSQYSYNSPLHF,TGTGCCAGCAGTCAATACTCCTATAATTCACCCCTCCACTTT
-,-,TRBV27,14,TRBJ1-2,CASSPQRTALGYTF,TGTGCCAGCAGCCCCCAACGGACAGCACTTGGCTACACCTTC
-,TRBD1,TRBV3-1/TRBV3-2,14,TRBJ1-5,CASSPAKGAQPQHF,TGTGCCAGCAGTCCCGCGAAGGGGGCTCAGCCCCAGCATTTT
-,TRBD1,TRBV3-1/TRBV3-2,14,TRBJ1-2,CASSQGQGMGGYTF,TGTGCCAGCAGCCAAGGACAGGGAATGGGGGGCTACACCTTC
-,-,TRBV6-2/TRBV6-3,17,TRBJ2-6,CASSYFFGNSGANVLTF,TGTGCCAGCAGTTACTTTTTTGGGAACTCTGGGGCCAACGTCCTGACTTTC
-,TRBD2,TRBV10-3,13,TRBJ2-1,CAIGRESRSEQFF,TGTGCCATTGGGCGGGAGTCAAGGAGTGAGCAGTTCTTC
once,-,TRBV6-1,15,TRBJ1-5,CASSEGRISNQPQHF,TGTGCCAGCAGTGAGGGTCGGATAAGCAATCAGCCCCAGCATTTT
-,TRBD2,TRBV3-1/TRBV3-2,14,TRBJ2-5,CASSHRASGETQYF,TGTGCCAGCAGCCACCGGGCTAGCGGTGAGACCCAGTACTTC
-,TRBD1,TRBV11-3,18,TRBJ1-1,CASSLEQGGSLMNTEAFF,TGTGCCAGCAGCTTAGAACAGGGGGGATCCCTTATGAACACTGAAGCTTTCTTT
-,-,TRBV28,12,TRBJ2-4,CASSLRVGIQYF,TGTGCCAGCAGTCTGAGGGTGGGCATTCAGTACTTC
-,TRBD1,TRBV5-1,16,TRBJ2-2,CASRRQGRLNTGELFF,TGCGCCAGCAGAAGACAGGGGCGACTTAACACCGGGGAGCTGTTTTTT
-,-,TRBV19,12,TRBJ1-2,CASSIEKSGYTF,TGTGCCAGTAGTATCGAGAAGAGTGGCTACACCTTC
-,TRBD1,TRBV25-1,14,TRBJ1-1,CASSEAGGRAEAFF,TGTGCCAGCAGTGAAGCAGGGGGAAGGGCTGAAGCTTTCTTT
-,-,TRBV18,15,TRBJ1-6,CASSGGSSYNSPLHF,TGTGCCAGCTCTGGTGGGAGCTCCTATAATTCACCCCTCCACTTT
-,-,TRBV7-8,14,TRBJ2-3,CASSLDRSTDTQYF,TGTGCCAGCAGCCTTGACAGGTCCACAGATACGCAGTATTTT